Below are 12 T cell receptor beta chains sequenced from a single sample in a study of T cells after posttransplantation cyclophosphamide. Clones were read by immunoSEQ multiplex PCR, and TCRdb kept only the in-frame ones, dropping some. The data hold about 9,100 clones, with roughly 98% observed a single time. The sample comprised naive CD8+ T cells sorted from PBMCs. The source of these receptors is a man aged 45-60 years in good health, CMV-negative, and a related stem cell transplant donor.

CDR3 protein: CASSLTGGLRDEQFF. CDR3 sequence (DNA): TGTGCCAGCAGCTTGACGGGGGGGCTTCGCGATGAGCAGTTCTTC. The rearrangement joins TRBV5-4 to TRBJ2-1; 8 bases line up with TRBD2. Trimming took 1 base from V and 8 from J; bases not matched to a gene: 8. CDR3 size: 15 residues. Germline V gives CDR1 SGHNT, CDR2 YYREEE (reference sequence).

The chain combines TRBV12-5 with TRBJ1-1; TRBD1 might be the D (5 bases). The CDR3 sequence is 14 residues long. CDR1 is LGHNT and CDR2 is FRNRAP in the germline V gene. With 1 base removed from V and 11 bases from J, the gap between germline ends came to 17 bases. The CDR3 nucleotides read TGTGCTAGTGGTTTGGCCGACAGTGGGAGGGACGCTTTCTTT. Translated: CASGLADSGRDAFF.

The CDR3 here is CASRGDRGTRHEQYF. The CDR3 region has the DNA TGTGCCAGCAGGGGGGACAGGGGGACGCGGCACGAGCAGTACTTC. This sequence joins TRBV2 and TRBJ2-7, with 11 positions matching TRBD1. Trimming cost V 6 bases and J 5 bases; bases outside gene matches: 9. CDR1 is SNHLY and CDR2 is FYNNEI in the germline V gene. CDR3 length: 15 amino acids.

The genes are TRBV14 and TRBJ2-5, with D possibly being TRBD2 (5 bases). Trimming removed 3 bases from V and 6 bases from J, with 17 bases in between. The germline V gene has CDR1 SGHDN and CDR2 FVKESK. The CDR3 covers 15 residues. The CDR3 reads CASSHGRGVYKTQYF. As DNA, the CDR3 is TGTGCCAGCAGCCACGGCCGGGGAGTTTATAAGACCCAGTACTTC.

This chain connects TRBV4-3 to TRBJ2-7; 9 bases are a match to TRBD1. V dropped 4 bases and J dropped 4; count of bases not matched to a gene: 14. CDR3 size: 17 residues. Germline V gene sequence: CDR1 LGHNA, CDR2 YSLEER. DNA of the CDR3: TGCGCCAGCAGCCTGGGACAGGGAGAAGGCTTCAATTACGAGCAGTACTTC. Its protein product is CASSLGQGEGFNYEQYF.

V gene TRBV7-2 combines with J gene TRBJ1-6; possibly TRBD1 for D (6 bases). With 4 bases removed from V and 9 bases from J, the gap between germline ends came to 22 bases. Germline lookup yields CDR1 SGHTA and CDR2 FQGNSA. There are 17 residues in the CDR3. The CDR3 DNA is TGTGCCAGCAGCTCAGGGCTGGACAGTATCTTGGGTTCACCCCTCCACTTT. It codes for CASSSGLDSILGSPLHF.

V usage is TRBV5-4 and J usage is TRBJ2-7; TRBD1 matches at 7 bases. V gave up 3 bases and J gave up 5 bases; unmatched junction bases: 14. Per the germline V gene, CDR1 is SGHNT and CDR2 is YYREEE (reference sequence). This CDR3 comprises 16 residues. CDR3 amino acids: CASSSGDRTPIHEQYF. In nucleotides, the CDR3 is TGTGCCAGCAGCTCCGGGGACAGAACTCCTATCCACGAGCAGTACTTC.

V usage is TRBV11-2 and J usage is TRBJ2-7; 9 bases map to TRBD1. From germline, CDR1 is SGHAT and CDR2 FQNNGV. The V segment lost 4 bases and the J segment 3 bases; nucleotides outside the gene matches: 4. The length of the CDR3 is 14 residues. The DNA for the CDR3 is TGTGCCAGCAGCTCGGACAGGGGAGGCTACGAGCAGTACTTC. Amino acid sequence: CASSSDRGGYEQYF.

The chain couples TRBV10-3 to TRBJ2-7, with 9 bases fitting TRBD1. The CDR3 loop spans 15 amino acids. Germline V gene data show CDR1 as ENHRY and CDR2 as SYGVKD. J lost 1 base, V lost 4 bases, and 5 bases had no gene match. The CDR3 sequence: CAISARQGVSYEQYF. CDR3 DNA sequence: TGTGCCATCAGTGCGAGACAGGGGGTTTCCTACGAGCAGTACTTC.

V and J are TRBV19 and TRBJ2-7; D is perhaps TRBD1 (6 bases). The CDR3 is made up of 13 amino acids. Germline CDR1 is LNHDA and CDR2 is SQIVND (reference sequence). V lost 3 bases, J lost 3 bases, and 9 bases lay in between. In DNA, the CDR3 is TGTGCCAGTAGTATTACAGGGTTCTACGAGCAGTACTTC. Its protein product is CASSITGFYEQYF.

The chain has TRBV6-5 and TRBJ2-7; D possibly corresponds to TRBD1 (6 bases). Trimming left V 0 bases short and J 0 bases short, with 12 bases between. CDR3 length: 16 amino acids. From germline, CDR1 is MNHEY and CDR2 SVGAGI. CDR3: CASSYSAGESSYEQYF. The CDR3 DNA is TGTGCCAGCAGTTACTCGGCAGGGGAGAGCTCCTACGAGCAGTACTTC.

The rearrangement uses TRBV10-3 and TRBJ2-7; 9 bases map to TRBD2. Per germline, CDR1 ENHRY and CDR2 SYGVKD. V gave up 8 bases and J gave up 4 bases; unmatched junction bases: 9. The CDR3 extends over 14 amino acids. The CDR3 reads CAIGGGGGLYEQYF. The CDR3 DNA follows: TGTGCCATCGGGGGCGGGGGGGGCCTGTACGAGCAGTACTTC.